This note documents a single T cell receptor (beta chain) sequence. Its specific antigen is unknown. No much larger clone is present one base from it, and per-base qualities are unavailable. Receptor amplification or capture employed the immunoSEQ multiplex PCR assay. The source is immuneACCESS, and TCRdb retained only in-frame sequences with V and J called. Part of the clones is not carried over; for the studies checked, unresolved V genes explain less than half of this, and the remainder is unexplained. This sample has around 160,000 clones in its table, and 80% to 95% of those were observed once. The biggest ten clones account for almost 6% of the sample. V drops 4 bases and J drops 2 bases, leaving 5 bases in between. CDR1 and CDR2, looked up from the germline V gene (reference sequence), are GTSNPN and SVGIG. The CDR3 spans 12 residues, from the cysteine through the phenylalanine. The retained sequence is limited to the CDR3, 36 bases, with the frame set at the first base.

This record belongs to a study of control samples from healthy donors and cancer patients (dated by TCRdb to 2018 to 2021). The TCR was taken from a young man in good health. The sample taken for sequencing was blood. The chain joins TRBV30 to TRBJ2-2, with no confidently assigned D gene. The CDR3 region: CAWTPNTGELFF. The sequence in DNA is TGTGCCTGGACACCTAACACCGGGGAGCTGTTTTTT.